The entry that follows covers one TCR beta chain sequence. What it recognizes is unknown. Expressed TCRB transcripts were sequenced because the isolated RNA had all been reverse transcribed beforehand. TCRdb keeps only in-frame clones here, not all; method: immunoSEQ multiplex PCR. The repertoire holds over 200,000 clones, with roughly 10% as singletons. The entry originates in a study of beta chain features in type 1 diabetes. Trimming took 3 bases from V and 2 from J, leaving 11 bases between them. Germline V gives CDR1 SGHDN, CDR2 FVKESK. The CDR3 spans 14 residues. Findings of the study overall: Moderately but significantly shorter TCRB CDR3s were found in Type 1 diabetes patients in all four CD4+ subsets.

The V gene is TRBV14, the J gene TRBJ2-7; possible D gene TRBD2, 7 bases. This receptor was taken from a man aged 30-40 years with type 1 diabetes. Specimen: naive CD4+ T cells from blood. The CDR3 DNA reads as TGTGCCAGCAGCCACCCCGGGGGGCCCTACGAGCAGTACTTC. Encoded protein: CASSHPGGPYEQYF.